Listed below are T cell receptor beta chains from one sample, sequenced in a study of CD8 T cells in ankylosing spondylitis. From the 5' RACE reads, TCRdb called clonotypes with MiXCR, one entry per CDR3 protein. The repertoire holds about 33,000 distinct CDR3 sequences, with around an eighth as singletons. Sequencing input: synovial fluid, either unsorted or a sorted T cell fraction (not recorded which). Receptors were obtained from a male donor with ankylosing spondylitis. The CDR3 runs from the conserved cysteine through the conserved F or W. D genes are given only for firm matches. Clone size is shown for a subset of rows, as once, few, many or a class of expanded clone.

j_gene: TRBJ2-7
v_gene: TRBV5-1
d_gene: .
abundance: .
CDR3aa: CASSPGNLRAYEQYF
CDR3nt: TGCGCCAGCAGCCCCGGGAACTTGAGGGCCTACGAGCAGTACTTC

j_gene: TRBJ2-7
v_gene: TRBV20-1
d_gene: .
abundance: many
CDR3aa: CSARGPDGVWQYF
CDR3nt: TGCAGTGCTAGAGGCCCTGACGGGGTATGGCAGTACTTC

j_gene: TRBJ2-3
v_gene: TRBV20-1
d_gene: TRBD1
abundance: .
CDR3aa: CSALEDRGVSDTQYF
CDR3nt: TGCAGTGCTCTCGAGGACAGGGGAGTTTCAGATACGCAGTATTTT

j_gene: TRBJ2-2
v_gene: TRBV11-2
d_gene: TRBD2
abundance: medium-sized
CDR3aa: CASSLGPTSEVNTGELFF
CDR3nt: TGTGCCAGCAGCTTAGGCCCCACTAGCGAAGTGAACACCGGGGAGCTGTTTTTT

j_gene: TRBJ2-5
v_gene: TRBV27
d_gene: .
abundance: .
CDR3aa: CASSVTRGGETQYF
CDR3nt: TGTGCCAGCAGTGTAACCAGGGGTGGAGAGACCCAGTACTTC

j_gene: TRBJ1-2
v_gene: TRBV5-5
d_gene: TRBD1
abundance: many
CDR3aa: CASSLAGTVDGYTF
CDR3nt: TGTGCCAGCAGCTTGGCCGGGACAGTAGATGGCTACACCTTC

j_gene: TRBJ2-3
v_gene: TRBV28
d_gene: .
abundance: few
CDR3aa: CASSLPLTGSSTDTQYF
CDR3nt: TGTGCCAGCAGTTTACCCCTGACAGGATCTAGCACAGATACGCAGTATTTT

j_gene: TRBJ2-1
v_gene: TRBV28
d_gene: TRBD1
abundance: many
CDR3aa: CASSSGRQGSYNEQFF
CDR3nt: TGTGCCAGCAGTTCAGGCAGACAGGGCTCCTACAATGAGCAGTTCTTC

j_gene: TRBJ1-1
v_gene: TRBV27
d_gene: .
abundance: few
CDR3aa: CASSLGRSSMKAFF
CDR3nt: TGTGCCAGCAGTTTAGGTAGAAGCAGCATGAAAGCTTTCTTT

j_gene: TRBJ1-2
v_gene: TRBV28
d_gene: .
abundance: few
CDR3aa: CASSPASGDYTF
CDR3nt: TGTGCCAGCAGTCCCGCGAGCGGGGACTACACCTTC

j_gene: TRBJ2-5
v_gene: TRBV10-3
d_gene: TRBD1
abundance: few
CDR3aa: CAISGLTGRGETQYF
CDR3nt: TGTGCCATCAGTGGATTGACAGGGAGAGGGGAGACCCAGTACTTC

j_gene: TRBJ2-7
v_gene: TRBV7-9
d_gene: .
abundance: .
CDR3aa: CASSFSEQYF
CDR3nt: TGTGCCAGCAGCTTCTCCGAGCAGTACTTC

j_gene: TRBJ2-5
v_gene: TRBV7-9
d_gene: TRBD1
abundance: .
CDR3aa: CASSLGGGGETQYF
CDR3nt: TGTGCCAGCAGCTTAGGAGGGGGCGGGGAGACCCAGTACTTC

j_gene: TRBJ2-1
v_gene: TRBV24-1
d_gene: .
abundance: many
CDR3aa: CATSGSNEQFF
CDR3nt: TGTGCCACCAGTGGTAGCAATGAGCAGTTCTTC

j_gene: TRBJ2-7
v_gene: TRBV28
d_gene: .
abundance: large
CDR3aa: CASSPVRDTDSYEQYF
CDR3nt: TGTGCCAGCAGTCCTGTGAGGGACACGGATTCCTACGAGCAGTACTTC

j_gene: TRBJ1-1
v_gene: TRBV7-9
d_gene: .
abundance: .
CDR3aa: CASSGAVLSNAEAFF
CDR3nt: TGTGCCAGCAGCGGGGCAGTTTTGTCGAACGCTGAAGCTTTCTTT

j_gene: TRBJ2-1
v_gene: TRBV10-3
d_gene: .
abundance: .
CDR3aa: CAISEPWARGNEQFF
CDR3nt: TGTGCCATCAGTGAGCCCTGGGCCAGGGGCAATGAGCAGTTCTTC

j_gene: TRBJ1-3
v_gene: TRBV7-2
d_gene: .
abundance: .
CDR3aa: CASSLEANGVGTIYF
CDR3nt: TGTGCCAGCAGCTTAGAGGCCAATGGAGTGGGCACCATATATTTT

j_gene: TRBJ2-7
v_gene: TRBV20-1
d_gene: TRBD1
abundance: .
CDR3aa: CSAPGQGVDEQYF
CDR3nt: TGCAGTGCTCCCGGACAGGGGGTGGACGAGCAGTACTTC

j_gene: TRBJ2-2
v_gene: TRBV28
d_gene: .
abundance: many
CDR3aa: CASKDGWAGTGELFF
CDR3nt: TGTGCCAGCAAAGACGGGTGGGCGGGCACCGGGGAGCTGTTTTTT

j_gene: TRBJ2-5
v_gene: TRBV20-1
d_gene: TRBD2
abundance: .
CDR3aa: CSAPTSGTETQYF
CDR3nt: TGCAGTGCTCCTACTAGCGGGACGGAGACCCAGTACTTC

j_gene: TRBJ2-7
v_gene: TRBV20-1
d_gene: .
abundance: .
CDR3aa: CSGTSWASDSSYEQYF
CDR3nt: TGCAGTGGTACTTCGTGGGCATCGGATAGCTCCTACGAGCAGTACTTC

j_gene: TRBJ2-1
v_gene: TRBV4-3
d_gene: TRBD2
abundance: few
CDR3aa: CASSQDVAGAYNEQFF
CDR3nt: TGCGCCAGCAGCCAAGATGTAGCGGGGGCCTACAATGAGCAGTTCTTC

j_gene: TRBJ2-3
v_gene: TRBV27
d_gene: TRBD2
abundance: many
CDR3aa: CASSVSGTSGRSLTDTQYF
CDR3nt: TGTGCCAGCAGTGTCTCCGGGACTAGCGGGAGGTCCCTCACAGATACGCAGTATTTT

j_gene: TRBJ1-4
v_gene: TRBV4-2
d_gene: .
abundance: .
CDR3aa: CASSQAVTGTNSEKLFF
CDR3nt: TGTGCCAGCAGCCAAGCCGTCACCGGGACGAATTCTGAAAAACTGTTTTTT

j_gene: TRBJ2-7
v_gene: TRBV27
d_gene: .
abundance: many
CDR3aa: CASSLGGEQYF
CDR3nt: TGTGCCAGCAGTTTAGGGGGGGAGCAGTACTTC

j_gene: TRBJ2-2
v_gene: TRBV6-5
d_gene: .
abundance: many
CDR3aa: CASSYSMGKDTGELFF
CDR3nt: TGTGCCAGCAGTTACTCGATGGGAAAGGACACCGGGGAGCTGTTTTTT

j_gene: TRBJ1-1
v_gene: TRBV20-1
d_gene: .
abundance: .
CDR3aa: CSAWEGVRVTEAFF
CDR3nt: TGCAGTGCTTGGGAGGGGGTAAGGGTTACTGAAGCTTTCTTT

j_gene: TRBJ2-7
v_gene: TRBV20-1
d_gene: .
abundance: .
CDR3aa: CSATSDSDEQYF
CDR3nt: TGCAGTGCTACTTCTGACTCCGACGAGCAGTACTTC

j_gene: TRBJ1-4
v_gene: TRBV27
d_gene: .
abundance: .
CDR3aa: CAMGPGLNEKLFF
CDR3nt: TGTGCCATGGGCCCTGGCCTAAATGAAAAACTGTTTTTT

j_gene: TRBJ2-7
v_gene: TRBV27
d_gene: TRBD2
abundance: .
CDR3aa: CASSFLGTSGRVVQYF
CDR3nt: TGTGCCAGCAGTTTTTTAGGGACTAGCGGGAGAGTGGTGCAGTACTTC

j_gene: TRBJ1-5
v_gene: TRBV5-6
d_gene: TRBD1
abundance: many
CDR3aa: CASSLPGTGDTYSNQPQHF
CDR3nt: TGTGCCAGCAGCTTGCCCGGGACAGGGGACACCTATAGCAATCAGCCCCAGCATTTT

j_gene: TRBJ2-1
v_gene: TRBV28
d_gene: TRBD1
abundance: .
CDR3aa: CASSIPEGQATKWSYNEQFF
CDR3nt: TGTGCCAGCAGTATCCCGGAGGGACAGGCCACCAAGTGGTCCTACAATGAGCAGTTCTTC

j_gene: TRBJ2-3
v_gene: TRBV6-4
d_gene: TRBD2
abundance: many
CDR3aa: CASSPGLGADTQYF
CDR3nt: TGTGCCAGCAGTCCAGGACTAGGAGCAGATACGCAGTATTTT

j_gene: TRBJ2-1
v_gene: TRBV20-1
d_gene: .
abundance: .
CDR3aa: CSDELLGWSNEQFF
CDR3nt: TGCAGTGATGAGCTCCTCGGGTGGAGCAATGAGCAGTTCTTC

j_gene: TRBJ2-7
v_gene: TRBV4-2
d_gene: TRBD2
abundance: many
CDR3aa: CASSQDETSGSYEQYF
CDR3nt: TGTGCCAGCAGCCAAGATGAGACTAGCGGCTCCTACGAGCAGTACTTC

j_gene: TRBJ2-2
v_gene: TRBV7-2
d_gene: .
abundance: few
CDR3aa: CASSVYAGELFF
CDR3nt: TGTGCCAGCAGCGTCTATGCCGGGGAGCTGTTTTTT

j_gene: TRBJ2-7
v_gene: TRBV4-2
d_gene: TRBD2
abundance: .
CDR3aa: CASSQEREIYEQYF
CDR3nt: TGTGCCAGCAGCCAAGAGCGGGAGATATACGAGCAGTACTTC

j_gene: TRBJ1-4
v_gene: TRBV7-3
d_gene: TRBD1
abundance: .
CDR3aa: CASSRTGDIGEKLFF
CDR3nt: TGTGCCAGCAGCAGGACAGGGGACATAGGTGAAAAACTGTTTTTT

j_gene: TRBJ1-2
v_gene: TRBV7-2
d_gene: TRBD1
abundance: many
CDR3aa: CASSLTGAGGYTF
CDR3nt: TGTGCCAGCAGCTTAACAGGGGCGGGTGGCTACACCTTC

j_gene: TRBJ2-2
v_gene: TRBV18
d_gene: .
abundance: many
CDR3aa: CASPGVNTGELFF
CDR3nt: TGTGCCAGCCCCGGGGTGAACACCGGGGAGCTGTTTTTT

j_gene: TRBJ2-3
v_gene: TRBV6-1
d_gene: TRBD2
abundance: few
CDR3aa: CASSDGSGGADTQYF
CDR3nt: TGTGCCAGCAGTGACGGTAGCGGGGGGGCAGATACGCAGTATTTT

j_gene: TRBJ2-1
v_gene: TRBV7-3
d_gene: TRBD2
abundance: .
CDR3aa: CASSNGLANYNEQFF
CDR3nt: TGTGCCAGCAGCAACGGACTAGCGAACTACAATGAGCAGTTCTTC

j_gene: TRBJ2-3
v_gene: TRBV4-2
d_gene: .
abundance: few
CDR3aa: CASSQEQARGTDTQYF
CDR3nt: TGTGCCAGCAGCCAAGAACAGGCCAGGGGCACAGATACGCAGTATTTT

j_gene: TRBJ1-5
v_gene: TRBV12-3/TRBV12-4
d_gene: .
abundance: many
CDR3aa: CASSLTALGHQPQHF
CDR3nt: TGTGCCAGCAGTTTAACGGCGTTAGGACATCAGCCCCAGCATTTT

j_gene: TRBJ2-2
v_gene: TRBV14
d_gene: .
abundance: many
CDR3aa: CASSRGRGRRTGELFF
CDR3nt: TGTGCCAGCAGCCGCGGCCGTGGGCGCAGAACCGGGGAGCTGTTTTTT

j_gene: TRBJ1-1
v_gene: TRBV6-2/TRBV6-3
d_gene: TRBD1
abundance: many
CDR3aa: CASRFRGMPAFF
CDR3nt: TGTGCCAGCAGGTTCAGGGGGATGCCCGCTTTCTTT

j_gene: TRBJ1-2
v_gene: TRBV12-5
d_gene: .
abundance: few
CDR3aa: CASGLAGDTNYGYTF
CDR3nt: TGTGCTAGTGGATTGGCAGGAGACACTAACTATGGCTACACCTTC

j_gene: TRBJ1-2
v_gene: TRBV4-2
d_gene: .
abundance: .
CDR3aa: CASSAPGYYTF
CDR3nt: TGTGCCAGCAGCGCCCCAGGATACTACACCTTC

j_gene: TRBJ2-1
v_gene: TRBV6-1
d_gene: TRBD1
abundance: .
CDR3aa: CASGQGQETYNEQFF
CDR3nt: TGTGCCAGCGGCCAGGGACAGGAGACCTACAATGAGCAGTTCTTC

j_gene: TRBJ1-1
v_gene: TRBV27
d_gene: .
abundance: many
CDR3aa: CASRGFAHYTEAFF
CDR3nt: TGTGCCAGCAGGGGGTTCGCACATTACACTGAAGCTTTCTTT

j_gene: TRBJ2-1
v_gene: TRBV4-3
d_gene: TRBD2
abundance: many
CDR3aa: CASSQDGTSAYNEQFF
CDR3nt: TGCGCCAGCAGCCAAGATGGGACTAGCGCCTACAATGAGCAGTTCTTC

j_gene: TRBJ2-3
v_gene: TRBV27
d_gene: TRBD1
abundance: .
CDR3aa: CASSFGTVVNTQYF
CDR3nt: TGTGCCAGCAGCTTCGGGACAGTCGTCAATACGCAGTATTTT

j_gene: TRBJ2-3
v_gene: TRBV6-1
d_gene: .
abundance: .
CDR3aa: CATTLRWVSTDTQYF
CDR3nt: TGTGCCACCACCCTCCGCTGGGTGAGCACAGATACGCAGTATTTT

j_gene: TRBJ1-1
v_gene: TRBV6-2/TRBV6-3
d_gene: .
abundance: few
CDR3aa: CASSYESDTGNTEAFF
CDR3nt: TGTGCCAGCAGTTACGAGTCGGACACAGGGAACACTGAAGCTTTCTTT

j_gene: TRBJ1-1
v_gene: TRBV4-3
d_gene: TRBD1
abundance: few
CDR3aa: CASSQDLRTGGDEAFF
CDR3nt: TGCGCCAGCAGCCAAGATCTCAGGACAGGGGGGGATGAAGCTTTCTTT

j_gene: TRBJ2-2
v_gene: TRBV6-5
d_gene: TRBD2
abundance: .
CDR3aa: CASSYGIAGYTGELFF
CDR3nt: TGTGCCAGCAGTTACGGAATAGCGGGGTACACCGGGGAGCTGTTTTTT